These 3 T cell receptor beta chains were all obtained from the same sample, sequenced in a study of blood T cell repertoires in COVID-19 (dated by TCRdb to the early 2020s). The receptor library was made with the immunoSEQ multiplex PCR assay. TCRdb's version of the immuneACCESS table is confined to in-frame rearrangements and falls short of the full clone set. An unresolved V gene accounts for under half of the shortfall where checked; the remainder is of unknown origin. The sample has approximately 89,000 clones on record, under 90% of them singletons. Jointly, the top ten make up under 20% of the sample. The sequencing input was peripheral blood. The receptors shown here come from a human donor in a cohort sampled during active COVID-19.

The chain links TRBV6-6 to TRBJ1-5; 10 bases are shared with TRBD1. The V and J ends lost 7 bases and 6 bases, in that order; junction bases with no gene match: 9. CDR3 length: 15 residues. Germline V CDR1 and CDR2: MNHNY, SVGAGI (reference sequence). The CDR3 spells CASTDGQGVRQPQHF. The CDR3 nucleotides read TGTGCCAGCACCGACGGACAGGGGGTACGTCAGCCCCAGCATTTT.

This rearrangement joins TRBV5-6 to TRBJ1-2; no clear D gene. The CDR3 totals 14 residues. CDR1 is SGHDT and CDR2 is YYEEEE in the germline V gene. V was shortened by 2 bases and J by 4 bases, with 12 bases between the two germline ends. CDR3 sequence reads: CASSLRRRTYGYTF. The CDR3 DNA reads TGTGCCAGCAGCTTAAGACGGAGGACCTATGGCTACACCTTC.

The rearrangement joins TRBV19 to TRBJ2-5; 11 nucleotides agree with TRBD2. Trimming removed 4 bases from V and 0 bases from J; junction bases left unmatched: 10. The CDR3 loop spans 18 amino acids. Germline V gene sequence: CDR1 LNHDA, CDR2 SQIVND (reference sequence). CDR3 DNA: TGTGCCAGTAGTAGTCCGGCTAGCGGGAGGCTCTACCAAGAGACCCAGTACTTC. It specifies CASSSPASGRLYQETQYF.